Listed below are T cell receptor beta chains from one sample, sequenced in a study of blood T cell repertoires in COVID-19. Profiling relied on immunoSEQ multiplex PCR, and the TCRdb table lists in-frame clones only, not all of them. The sample has roughly 300,000 clones; about 90% are singletons. The sample consisted of PBMCs or T cells enriched from blood (not recorded which). The receptors come from a woman aged 30 to 39 who had recovered from COVID-19. CDR3s include the opening cysteine and the closing phenylalanine or tryptophan. Each record gives: clone size, V gene, D gene, J gene, CDR3 DNA, CDR3 protein. A D gene is named only where the DNA matches it firmly. Clone sizes are given selectively: once, few, many, or a class where the clone is expanded.

>NA|TRBV27|TRBD1|TRBJ1-2
TGTGCCAGCAGTTTGCGGACAGGGTATGGCTACACCTTC
CASSLRTGYGYTF
>few|TRBV12-5|TRBD1|TRBJ1-1
TGTGCTAGTGGGCCCCCCGGGACAGGGATTTCTGAAGCTTTCTTT
CASGPPGTGISEAFF
>few|TRBV3-1/TRBV3-2|TRBD1|TRBJ1-6
TGTGCCAGCAGCCCCCGGGACAGGGTTAATTCACCCCTCCACTTT
CASSPRDRVNSPLHF
>NA|TRBV2|NA|TRBJ2-3
TGTGCCAGCAGAAAGGCAGGGGACGGTGTTGATACGCAGTATTTT
CASRKAGDGVDTQYF
>once|TRBV18|TRBD2|TRBJ2-7
TGTGCCAGCTCACCACTGGGTAGCGGGGGCCCAACCTACGAGCAGTACTTC
CASSPLGSGGPTYEQYF
>NA|TRBV9|TRBD2|TRBJ2-5
TGTGCCAGCAGCCCCCGGACTAGCGGGGCAGAGACCCAGTACTTC
CASSPRTSGAETQYF
>NA|TRBV19|TRBD2|TRBJ2-5
TGTGCCAGTAGTATAGAGGCGGGGGTGAGGGAGACCCAGTACTTC
CASSIEAGVRETQYF
>NA|TRBV27|TRBD1|TRBJ1-1
TGTGCCAGCAGTTTCGGGACAGGGGGGAACACTGAAGCTTTCTTT
CASSFGTGGNTEAFF
>few|TRBV7-6|NA|TRBJ1-2
TGTGCCAGCAGCCCAGGGGAGGGCTCGTACTCGGATGGCTACACCTTC
CASSPGEGSYSDGYTF
>NA|TRBV10-3|NA|TRBJ2-3
TGTGCCATCAGTGTTCGCGGGGATACGCAGTATTTT
CAISVRGDTQYF
>NA|TRBV11-2|TRBD2|TRBJ2-7
TGTGCCAGCAGCTCACTAGTACGGGGGGACTCCTACGAGCAGTACTTC
CASSSLVRGDSYEQYF
>NA|TRBV19|NA|TRBJ1-1
TGTGCCAGTAGACCTCCAGGGGAGACTGAAGCTTTCTTT
CASRPPGETEAFF
>NA|TRBV6-2/TRBV6-3|NA|TRBJ1-5
TGTGCCAGCAGCCACCTCAGGGTCCAGCATTTT
CASSHLRVQHF
>NA|TRBV20-1|NA|TRBJ2-1
TGCAGTGCTAGTGGGGACAAAAGCTCCTACAATGAGCAGTTCTTC
CSASGDKSSYNEQFF
>NA|TRBV6-5|NA|TRBJ1-1
TGTGCCAGCAGTCAGAGTGTGGGCCCGAACACTGAAGCTTTCTTT
CASSQSVGPNTEAFF
>NA|TRBV5-1|NA|TRBJ2-1
TGCGCCAGCAGCTTGGGCTGGGGGCGTGCCTACAATGAGCAGTTCTTC
CASSLGWGRAYNEQFF
>few|TRBV4-1|TRBD1|TRBJ1-1
TGCGCCAGCAGCCCTAGAGGGACAGGGCCCTTCACTGAAGCTTTCTTT
CASSPRGTGPFTEAFF
>NA|TRBV7-5|NA|TRBJ1-2
TGTGCCAGAAGCTTAGTGACAGGACATGGCTACACCTTC
CARSLVTGHGYTF
>NA|TRBV19|TRBD1|TRBJ2-7
TGTGCCAGTAGCCAGGACAGGGCGGCCTACGAGCAGTACTTC
CASSQDRAAYEQYF
>NA|TRBV2|TRBD1|TRBJ1-1
TGTGCCAGCACAGGGGGTGGGTACACTGAAGCTTTCTTT
CASTGGGYTEAFF
>NA|TRBV12-3/TRBV12-4|NA|TRBJ1-2
TGTGCCAGCAGTTTAATTTTGAGCGGGGGCTACACCTTC
CASSLILSGGYTF
>NA|TRBV12-3/TRBV12-4|NA|TRBJ2-1
TGTGCCAGCTCTAGAGGGAACAATGAGCAGTTCTTC
CASSRGNNEQFF
>NA|TRBV6-4|TRBD2|TRBJ2-1
TGTGCCAGCAGCCCCTTGGGAGCGGGGGGAAAAGAGCAGTTCTTC
CASSPLGAGGKEQFF
>NA|TRBV14|NA|TRBJ1-6
TGTGCCAGCAGCCAAACTTCCACTATTTCACACATTGTGTCACCCCTCCACTTT
CASSQTSTISHIVSPLHF
>NA|TRBV30|NA|TRBJ1-1
TGTGCCTGGAGACCGAGGGTCAACACTGAAGCTTTCTTT
CAWRPRVNTEAFF
>once|TRBV6-5|TRBD1|TRBJ1-1
TGTGCCAGCAGTTCGGGACAGGCCACTGAAGCTTTCTTT
CASSSGQATEAFF
>NA|TRBV7-9|TRBD1|TRBJ1-2
TGTGCCAGCAGCCTCGTCCCCGGGCCAGGGGGTGGCTACACCTTC
CASSLVPGPGGGYTF
>NA|TRBV7-9|NA|TRBJ2-4
TGTGCCAGCAGCTTAGCGTCGGGGGAAGATCAGTACTTC
CASSLASGEDQYF
>NA|TRBV5-1|NA|TRBJ1-3
TGCGCCAGCAGCTTGGAACAGGGTGGAAACACCATATATTTT
CASSLEQGGNTIYF
>NA|TRBV20-1|NA|TRBJ1-2
TGCAGTGCTAGAGACAGCTATGGCTACACCTTC
CSARDSYGYTF